Shown below are 24 T cell receptor beta chains from a single sample sequenced in a study of T-cell memory formation after mild COVID-19. TCRdb re-derived calls from the 5' RACE reads in MiXCR, one entry per CDR3 protein. The sample includes a few hundred thousand distinct CDR3 sequences, 25% to 30% of them seen just once. The sample taken for sequencing was PBMCs or a T cell subset sorted from them (not recorded which). These receptors were obtained from an adult woman who had mild COVID-19 (a few samples of this study predate the infection). Cell type and time point are not known.

The chain recombines TRBV7-8 with TRBJ2-7, with 8 positions matching TRBD2. J lost 5 bases, V lost 1 base, and 7 bases had no gene match. CDR1 is SGHVS and CDR2 is FQNEAQ in the germline V gene. This CDR3 has 15 amino acids. The CDR3, as DNA: TGTGCCAGCAGCTTAGAGGCGGGAGGATATCACGAGCAGTACTTC. Its translation: CASSLEAGGYHEQYF.

The V call is TRBV6-2 or TRBV6-3, the J call TRBJ2-7, with D tentatively TRBD1 or TRBD2 (5 bases each). V dropped 0 bases and J dropped 4 bases, with 10 bases sitting between them. This CDR3 comprises 14 residues. Germline assignment: CDR1 MNHEY and CDR2 SVGEGT. The CDR3 DNA reads TGTGCCAGCAGTTACTCGACCAGGGAGTACGAGCAGTACTTC. Its protein is CASSYSTREYEQYF.

This clonotype occurred a few times. The chain links TRBV3-1 to TRBJ1-2; D gene ambiguous. Per the germline V gene, CDR1 is LGHDT and CDR2 is YNNKEL (reference sequence). The V gene lost 1 base and the J gene lost 4 bases, with 13 bases spanning the gap. The CDR3 runs to 15 residues. The CDR3 nucleotides read TGTGCCAGCAGCCAAGGGTTTCAGGTCCCCTATGGCTACACCTTC. Encoded protein: CASSQGFQVPYGYTF.

J is TRBJ2-1 and V is TRBV24-1; TRBD2 aligns across 14 bases. The CDR3 has 17 residues. Germline V gene sequence: CDR1 KGHDR, CDR2 SFDVKD. Germline trimming cut 4 bases from V and 7 bases from J; bases unmatched to any gene: 8. The CDR3 region is CATSDPTSGGAWNEQFF. The DNA of the CDR3 is TGTGCCACCAGTGACCCGACTAGCGGGGGGGCTTGGAATGAGCAGTTCTTC.

The chain recombines TRBV9 with TRBJ2-1; the match to TRBD1 covers 9 bases. This CDR3 region has 16 residues. The trim removed 0 bases at V and 4 bases at J, leaving 5 bases unmatched. Per the germline V gene, CDR1 is SGDLS and CDR2 is YYNGEE. Written as DNA, the CDR3 is TGTGCCAGCAGCGTAGCTCTGGACAGGGGATACAATGAGCAGTTCTTC. Protein sequence: CASSVALDRGYNEQFF.

J is TRBJ2-7 and V is TRBV7-9, with D hard to call. From germline, CDR1 is SEHNR and CDR2 FQNEAQ (reference sequence). The CDR3 sequence is 17 residues long. Trimming shortened V by 4 bases and J by 3 bases, and 22 bases separated the two germline ends. The CDR3 DNA reads as TGTGCCAGCAGCTCTCGGCACTGGTCACACACATTCTACGAGCAGTACTTC. Protein product: CASSSRHWSHTFYEQYF.

The chain links TRBV18 to TRBJ2-7, with a weak D call TRBD2 (6 bases). Per the germline V gene, CDR1 is KGHSH and CDR2 is LQKENI. Trimming shortened V by 3 bases and J by 7 bases, and 19 bases separated the two germline ends. This CDR3 is 15 amino acids long. CDR3 nucleotides: TGTGCCAGCTCACCGACCGGACGGGGACTCAAGGAGCAGTACTTC. This gives the protein CASSPTGRGLKEQYF.

The rearrangement uses TRBV7-2 and TRBJ2-7, with 9 bases matching TRBD2. From germline, CDR1 is SGHTA and CDR2 FQGNSA. The CDR3 consists of 16 residues. J gave up 6 bases and V 4 bases, and 13 bases lay outside the gene matches. CDR3 residues: CASSSLVGTSLFEQYF. The CDR3 nucleotides are TGTGCCAGCAGCTCACTCGTAGGGACTAGCCTTTTCGAGCAGTACTTC.

This clonotype was counted only a few times. The CDR3 loop reads CAISEMTGGNVGAFF. The CDR3, as DNA: TGTGCCATCAGTGAGATGACAGGGGGAAACGTAGGAGCTTTCTTT. This chain joins TRBV10-3 and TRBJ1-1, with 9 bases aligning to TRBD1. The CDR3 consists of 15 residues. Per the germline V gene, CDR1 is ENHRY and CDR2 is SYGVKD. The V and J ends lost 2 bases and 10 bases, in that order; junction bases with no gene match: 11.

The V gene is TRBV5-1, the J gene TRBJ1-1; tentative D call: TRBD1 (6 bases). The germline CDR1 and CDR2 sequences are SGHRS and YFSETQ. V was cut by 4 bases and J by 1 base, with 11 bases left in between. This CDR3 has 14 amino acids. As DNA, the CDR3 is TGCGCCAGCAGCCAAGGACAGCAGAACACTGAAGCTTTCTTT. It codes for CASSQGQQNTEAFF. Using reference TRBV5-1 and TRBJ1-1 for the parts outside the CDR3, the full variable domain is KAGVTQTPRYLIKTRGQQVTLSCSPISGHRSVSWYQQTPGQGLQFLFEYFSETQRNKGNFPGRFSGRQFSNSRSEMNVSTLELGDSALYLCASSQGQQNTEAFFGQGTRLTVV.

The chain couples TRBV28 to TRBJ2-5; the D is unclear. Trimming cost V 2 bases and J 1 base, with 8 bases left between them. The CDR3 totals 14 residues. From germline, CDR1 is MDHEN and CDR2 SYDVKM. The CDR3: CASSLRQSQETQYF. DNA for the CDR3: TGTGCCAGCAGTTTACGGCAGTCCCAAGAGACCCAGTACTTC.

This clonotype was recorded a few times. This sequence joins TRBV5-1 and TRBJ1-1; D is possibly TRBD1 (6 bases). The V and J ends lost 4 bases and 3 bases respectively, with 10 bases between them. Germline V CDR1 and CDR2: SGHRS, YFSETQ. This CDR3 has 13 amino acids. CDR3 amino acids: CASSHSGDTEAFF. The CDR3, as DNA: TGCGCCAGCAGCCACTCAGGGGACACTGAAGCTTTCTTT.

This clonotype was picked up many times. V gene TRBV24-1 combines with J gene TRBJ2-7; D not certain. Germline lookup yields CDR1 KGHDR and CDR2 SFDVKD. The CDR3 has 12 amino acids. The V end was cut by 4 bases, the J end by 3 bases, with 6 bases between. CDR3: CATSEQRYEQYF. Written as DNA, the CDR3 is TGTGCCACCAGTGAACAGCGCTACGAGCAGTACTTC.

This clonotype has just a few counts. V gene TRBV9 combines with J gene TRBJ2-2, with D uncertain. The germline V gene has CDR1 SGDLS and CDR2 YYNGEE. Between the trimmed V and J ends, which lost 0 bases and 0 bases, there was a span of 6 bases. This CDR3 comprises 15 residues. The CDR3: CASSVEASNTGELFF. The CDR3 region has the DNA TGTGCCAGCAGCGTAGAAGCGTCGAACACCGGGGAGCTGTTTTTT.

The chain combines TRBV12-3 or TRBV12-4 with TRBJ1-1, with D perhaps matching TRBD1 (5 bases). The CDR3 totals 14 residues. Trimming took 1 base from V and 5 from J, leaving 11 bases between them. The CDR3 spells CASSLGQLGTEAFF. The CDR3 region has the DNA TGTGCCAGCAGTTTAGGACAGTTAGGGACTGAAGCTTTCTTT.

This chain uses TRBV5-1 with TRBJ2-1; 9 nucleotides align to TRBD1. The germline CDR1 and CDR2 sequences are SGHRS and YFSETQ. The CDR3 is 14 amino acids. V lost 6 bases, J lost 8 bases, and 9 bases stayed unmatched. CDR3 coding DNA: TGCGCCAGCAACCCCGGGACAGGGTTCGATGAGCAGTTCTTC. Amino acids: CASNPGTGFDEQFF. Drawing the rest from reference TRBV5-1 and TRBJ2-1, the complete variable domain is KAGVTQTPRYLIKTRGQQVTLSCSPISGHRSVSWYQQTPGQGLQFLFEYFSETQRNKGNFPGRFSGRQFSNSRSEMNVSTLELGDSALYLCASNPGTGFDEQFFGPGTRLTVL.

The chain carries TRBV20-1 and TRBJ2-7, with TRBD1 matching 8 bases. The CDR3 is 16 residues long. From germline, CDR1 is DFQATT and CDR2 SNEGSKA (reference sequence). Germline trimming cut 1 base from V and 6 bases from J; bases unmatched to any gene: 14. CDR3 residues: CSARARQGALGVEQYF. The CDR3 nucleotides are TGCAGTGCTAGAGCCCGCCAGGGGGCCCTAGGGGTCGAGCAGTACTTC.

The V call is TRBV3-1, the J call TRBJ2-7; 13 nucleotides agree with TRBD2. The V segment lost 3 bases and the J segment 4 bases; nucleotides outside the gene matches: 3. The germline gives CDR1 LGHDT, CDR2 YNNKEL (reference sequence). The CDR3 covers 15 residues. The CDR3 region has the DNA TGTGCCAGCAGCCACCCGGGACTAGCGGGATACGAGCAGTACTTC. Translation gives CASSHPGLAGYEQYF.

CDR3: CASSSGQGHGYTF. The CDR3 DNA is TGCGCCAGCAGCTCGGGACAGGGTCATGGCTACACCTTC. V is TRBV5-1 and J is TRBJ1-2, with TRBD1 identical over 9 bases. Per the germline V gene, CDR1 is SGHRS and CDR2 is YFSETQ. V was clipped by 3 bases and J by 6 bases; unmatched bases: 3. The CDR3 runs 13 residues.

This clonotype showed up just a few times. The chain employs TRBV12-3 or TRBV12-4 and TRBJ2-5; 7 nucleotides align to TRBD1. V trimming: 5 bases; J trimming: 2 bases; junction bases outside the gene matches: 5. CDR3 length: 14 amino acids. The CDR3 is CASSPGQSQETQYF. DNA for the CDR3: TGTGCCAGCAGTCCGGGACAGTCACAAGAGACCCAGTACTTC.

This clonotype was counted many times. The CDR3 DNA reads TGTGCCATCAGTTCCGGGCCCCGGGAGATCGAGCAGTACTTC. Amino acid sequence: CAISSGPREIEQYF. The rearrangement uses TRBV10-3 and TRBJ2-7; D is perhaps TRBD2 (6 bases). Germline CDR1 ENHRY, CDR2 SYGVKD. V lost 5 bases, J lost 6 bases, and 17 bases lay in between. CDR3 length equals 14 residues.

This clonotype has just a few counts. The J gene is TRBJ2-1, the V gene TRBV11-1; no clear D. This CDR3 spans 11 amino acids. Germline CDR1 reads SGHAT; CDR2 reads FQDESV (reference sequence). Deletions cut 3 bases from V and 9 bases from J, with 6 bases between. The CDR3 here is CASSFNGEQFF. The DNA for the CDR3 is TGTGCCAGCAGCTTTAATGGTGAGCAGTTCTTC. Combining the CDR3 with reference TRBV11-1 and TRBJ2-1 gives the whole variable domain EAEVAQSPRYKITEKSQAVAFWCDPISGHATLYWYRQILGQGPELLVQFQDESVVDDSQLPKDRFSAERLKGVDSTLKIQPAELGDSAMYLCASSFNGEQFFGPGTRLTVL.

This chain connects TRBV24-1 to TRBJ2-1; D is undetermined. The V end was cut by 0 bases, the J end by 6 bases, with 20 bases between. Germline loops: CDR1 KGHDR, CDR2 SFDVKD. This CDR3 has 18 residues. CDR3 amino acids: CATSDLGRPATTFNEQFF. The CDR3 DNA reads TGTGCCACCAGTGATTTGGGCAGGCCGGCCACTACGTTCAATGAGCAGTTCTTC.

This chain links TRBV20-1 with TRBJ2-1, with D tentatively TRBD1 (5 bases). This CDR3 is 10 amino acids long. Germline CDR1 DFQATT, CDR2 SNEGSKA (reference sequence). The V end was cut by 5 bases, the J end by 10 bases, with 9 bases between. CDR3: CSARSGEQFF. The CDR3, as DNA: TGCAGTGCTCGTTCAGGGGAGCAGTTCTTC.